The rows below give T cell receptor beta chains drawn from one sample of a study of siplizumab effects on memory and regulatory T cells. Method: immunoSEQ multiplex PCR; TCRdb's copy keeps in-frame clones and lacks some. The sample holds about 50,000 clones, 87% seen once. Sequencing was done on a sample of naive CD8+ T cells sorted from blood. Every receptor here comes from a human donor in good health. Each CDR3 is given with its conserved first and last residue. The D gene is left open where the match is weak. Clone size is shown for a subset of rows, as once, few, many or a class of expanded clone.

TRBV14	TRBJ2-3	-	TRBD2	CASSPPLSGGYTDTQYF	TGTGCCAGCAGCCCACCGTTAAGCGGGGGATACACAGATACGCAGTATTTT
TRBV30	TRBJ2-1	few	TRBD2	CAWSGHTNEREGRGTYNEQFF	TGTGCCTGGAGTGGACACACCAACGAGCGGGAGGGCCGTGGGACCTACAATGAGCAGTTCTTC
TRBV5-1	TRBJ2-7	-	-	CASSLNNPFSYEQYF	TGCGCCAGCAGCCTAAACAACCCCTTCTCCTACGAGCAGTACTTC
TRBV7-8	TRBJ2-7	-	-	CASSLVTGSYEQYF	TGTGCCAGCAGCTTAGTAACAGGGTCCTACGAGCAGTACTTC
TRBV19	TRBJ2-7	once	TRBD1	CASSIQGAVEQYF	TGTGCCAGTAGTATACAGGGGGCGGTCGAGCAGTACTTC
TRBV11-3	TRBJ2-7	-	TRBD2	CASSFVGGGTVRQYF	TGTGCCAGCAGCTTTGTCGGCGGGGGGACCGTAAGGCAGTACTTC
TRBV5-4	TRBJ2-7	-	TRBD1	CASSRDRGGSYEQYF	TGTGCCAGCAGCCGGGACAGGGGAGGCTCCTACGAGCAGTACTTC
TRBV6-5	TRBJ2-3	-	-	CASNLGRGTDTQYF	TGTGCCAGCAATCTGGGCCGGGGCACAGATACGCAGTATTTT
TRBV27	TRBJ2-1	-	TRBD2	CASSLWGVGLAGDNEQFF	TGTGCCAGCAGTTTATGGGGGGTGGGACTAGCGGGGGACAATGAGCAGTTCTTC
TRBV14	TRBJ1-2	-	-	CASSQGEGLYGYTF	TGTGCCAGCAGCCAAGGTGAAGGATTGTATGGCTACACCTTC
TRBV5-6	TRBJ1-4	-	-	CASSFQGLVNEKLFF	TGTGCCAGCAGCTTCCAGGGGCTTGTTAATGAAAAACTGTTTTTT
TRBV5-1	TRBJ2-7	-	-	CASSLVGPPGEQYF	TGCGCCAGCAGCTTGGTTGGGCCGCCTGGCGAGCAGTACTTC
TRBV11-2	TRBJ2-1	-	TRBD1	CASSFSGTGGDEQFF	TGTGCCAGCAGCTTTTCCGGGACAGGGGGCGATGAGCAGTTCTTC
TRBV7-9	TRBJ2-7	-	-	CASSPVGVGSYEQYF	TGTGCCAGCAGCCCCGTCGGGGTCGGCTCCTACGAGCAGTACTTC
TRBV4-1	TRBJ1-6	-	-	CASRGGPADNSPLHF	TGCGCCAGCAGGGGGGGCCCAGCTGATAATTCACCCCTCCACTTT
TRBV7-9	TRBJ2-6	-	-	CASSLARRAGANVLTF	TGTGCCAGCAGCTTAGCGCGAAGGGCTGGGGCCAACGTCCTGACTTTC
TRBV4-2	TRBJ2-1	-	-	CASSQGWDPGHEQFF	TGTGCCAGCAGCCAAGGCTGGGACCCTGGGCATGAGCAGTTCTTC
TRBV29-1	TRBJ1-2	-	-	CSVEGLQERRGGGYTF	TGCAGCGTTGAGGGGCTCCAGGAGCGCCGAGGGGGGGGCTACACCTTC
TRBV7-2	TRBJ2-7	-	TRBD1	CASSDPGQGSEQYF	TGTGCCAGCAGCGACCCGGGACAGGGGAGCGAGCAGTACTTC
TRBV4-1	TRBJ2-7	few	TRBD1	CASSQDGGQGTYEQYF	TGCGCCAGCAGCCAAGATGGGGGACAGGGGACCTACGAGCAGTACTTC
TRBV9	TRBJ1-3	-	-	CASSVSEISGNTIYF	TGTGCCAGCAGCGTCTCCGAGATCTCTGGAAACACCATATATTTT
TRBV5-6	TRBJ2-1	once	-	CASSFSHEQFF	TGTGCCAGCAGTTTCAGCCATGAGCAGTTCTTC
TRBV5-1	TRBJ2-1	once	TRBD1	CASSWTGSDEQFF	TGCGCCAGCAGCTGGACAGGCTCCGATGAGCAGTTCTTC
TRBV4-1	TRBJ2-5	-	TRBD2	CASSFQRGLVETQYF	TGCGCCAGCAGCTTTCAGCGGGGGTTGGTAGAGACCCAGTACTTC
TRBV5-1	TRBJ2-7	once	-	CASSLVPGTIYEQYF	TGCGCCAGCAGCTTGGTACCCGGGACAATTTACGAGCAGTACTTC
TRBV10-3	TRBJ2-7	few	-	CAISGSGSTYEQYF	TGTGCCATCAGTGGGAGCGGATCCACCTACGAGCAGTACTTC
TRBV6-5	TRBJ2-2	once	-	CASSYGLPGELFF	TGTGCCAGCAGTTACGGCCTCCCCGGGGAGCTGTTTTTT
TRBV27	TRBJ2-5	-	-	CASSWQLQETQYF	TGTGCCAGCAGTTGGCAGCTTCAAGAGACCCAGTACTTC
TRBV27	TRBJ1-5	few	-	CASRGPDYQPQHF	TGTGCCAGCAGGGGGCCCGATTATCAGCCCCAGCATTTT
TRBV27	TRBJ2-1	-	-	CASTYGSSYNEQFF	TGTGCCAGCACTTACGGAAGCTCCTACAATGAGCAGTTCTTC
TRBV11-2	TRBJ2-2	once	-	CASNPGQNTGELFF	TGTGCCAGCAATCCGGGACAGAACACCGGGGAGCTGTTTTTT
TRBV7-8	TRBJ1-1	-	-	CASSKNTLMNTEAFF	TGTGCCAGCAGCAAGAACACATTAATGAACACTGAAGCTTTCTTT
TRBV19	TRBJ2-3	-	-	CASSKTGSQADTQYF	TGTGCCAGTAGTAAAACCGGGTCGCAGGCAGATACGCAGTATTTT
TRBV7-9	TRBJ2-5	-	TRBD2	CASRDSGRGFGETQYF	TGTGCCAGCAGGGATAGCGGGAGGGGCTTCGGAGAGACCCAGTACTTC
TRBV15	TRBJ2-7	once	-	CATSRDRGNHEQYF	TGTGCCACCAGCAGAGATAGGGGAAACCACGAGCAGTACTTC
TRBV6-1	TRBJ1-1	-	TRBD1	CASSGPGQGNEAFF	TGTGCCAGCAGTGGGCCGGGACAGGGTAATGAAGCTTTCTTT